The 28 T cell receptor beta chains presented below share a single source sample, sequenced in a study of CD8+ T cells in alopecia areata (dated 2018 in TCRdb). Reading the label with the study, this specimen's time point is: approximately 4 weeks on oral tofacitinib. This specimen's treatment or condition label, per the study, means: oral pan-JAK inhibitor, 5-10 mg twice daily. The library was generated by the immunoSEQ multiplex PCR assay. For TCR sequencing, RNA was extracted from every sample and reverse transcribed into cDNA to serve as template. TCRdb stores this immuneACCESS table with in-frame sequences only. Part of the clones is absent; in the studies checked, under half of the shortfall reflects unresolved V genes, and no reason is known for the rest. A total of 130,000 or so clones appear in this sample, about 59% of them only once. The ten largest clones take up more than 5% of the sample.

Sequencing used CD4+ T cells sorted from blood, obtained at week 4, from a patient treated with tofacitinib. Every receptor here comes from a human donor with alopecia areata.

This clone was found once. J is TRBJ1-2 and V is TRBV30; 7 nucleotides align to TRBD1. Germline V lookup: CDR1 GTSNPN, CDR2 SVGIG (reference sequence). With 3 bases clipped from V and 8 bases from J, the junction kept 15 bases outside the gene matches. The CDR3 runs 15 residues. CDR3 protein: CAWSLTEGAPRGYTF. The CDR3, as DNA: TGTGCCTGGAGCCTAACGGAGGGGGCCCCTCGGGGCTACACCTTC.

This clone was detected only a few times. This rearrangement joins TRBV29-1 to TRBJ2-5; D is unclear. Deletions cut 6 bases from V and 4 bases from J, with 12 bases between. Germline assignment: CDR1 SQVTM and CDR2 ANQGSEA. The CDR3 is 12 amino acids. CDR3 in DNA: TGCAGCGTCATAGGTACCGGAGAGACCCAGTACTTC. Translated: CSVIGTGETQYF.

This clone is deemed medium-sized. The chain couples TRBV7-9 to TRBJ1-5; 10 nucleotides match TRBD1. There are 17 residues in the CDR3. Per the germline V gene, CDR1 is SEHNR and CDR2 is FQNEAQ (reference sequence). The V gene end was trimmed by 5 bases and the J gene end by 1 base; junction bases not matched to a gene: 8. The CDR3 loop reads CASSPMAGQGSNQPQHF. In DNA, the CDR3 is TGTGCCAGCAGCCCCATGGCGGGACAGGGGAGCAATCAGCCCCAGCATTTT.

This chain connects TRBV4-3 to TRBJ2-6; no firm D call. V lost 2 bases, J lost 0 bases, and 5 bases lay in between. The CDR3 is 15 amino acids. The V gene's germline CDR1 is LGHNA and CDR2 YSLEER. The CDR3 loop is CASSQQSSGANVLTF. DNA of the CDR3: TGCGCCAGCAGCCAACAAAGCTCTGGGGCCAACGTCCTGACTTTC.

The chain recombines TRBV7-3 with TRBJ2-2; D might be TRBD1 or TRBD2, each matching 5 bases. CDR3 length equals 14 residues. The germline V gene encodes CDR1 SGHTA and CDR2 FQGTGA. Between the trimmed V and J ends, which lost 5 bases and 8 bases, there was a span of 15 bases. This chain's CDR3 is CASSPISGTGELFF. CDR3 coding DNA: TGTGCCAGCAGCCCCATTTCAGGGACGGGGGAGCTGTTTTTT.

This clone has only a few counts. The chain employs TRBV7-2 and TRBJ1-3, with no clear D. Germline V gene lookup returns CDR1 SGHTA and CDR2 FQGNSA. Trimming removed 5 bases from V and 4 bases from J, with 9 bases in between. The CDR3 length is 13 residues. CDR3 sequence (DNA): TGTGCCAGCAGCCTACGAAAGGGAAACACCATATATTTT. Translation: CASSLRKGNTIYF.

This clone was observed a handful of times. As DNA, the CDR3 is TGTGCCAGCAGCTTAGGTAGACAGCAGTACTTC. This translates into CASSLGRQQYF. The genes are TRBV7-2 and TRBJ2-7; D is uncertain. The length of the CDR3 is 11 residues. Germline CDR1 SGHTA, CDR2 FQGNSA. Trimming shortened V by 1 base and J by 8 bases, and 6 bases separated the two germline ends.

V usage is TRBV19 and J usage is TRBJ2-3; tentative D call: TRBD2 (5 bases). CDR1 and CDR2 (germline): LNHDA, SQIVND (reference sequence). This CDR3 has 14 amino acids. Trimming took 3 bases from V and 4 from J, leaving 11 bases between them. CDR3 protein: CASSMWGESDTQYF. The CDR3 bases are TGTGCCAGTAGTATGTGGGGAGAGTCAGATACGCAGTATTTT.

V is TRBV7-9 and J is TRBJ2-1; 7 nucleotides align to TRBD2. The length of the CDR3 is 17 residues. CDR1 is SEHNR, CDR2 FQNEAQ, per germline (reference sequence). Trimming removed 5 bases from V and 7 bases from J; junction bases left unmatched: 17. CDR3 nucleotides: TGTGCCAGCAGCCGCCGTTGGGGAGCGGGAAGAAGGAATGAGCAGTTCTTC. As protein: CASSRRWGAGRRNEQFF.

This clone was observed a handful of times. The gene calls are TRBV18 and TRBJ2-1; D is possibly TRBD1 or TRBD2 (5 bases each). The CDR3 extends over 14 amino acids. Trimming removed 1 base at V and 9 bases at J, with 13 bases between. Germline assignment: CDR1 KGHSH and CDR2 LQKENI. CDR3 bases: TGTGCCAGCTCACCACTCCCGAGGGGCGGTGAGCAGTTCTTC. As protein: CASSPLPRGGEQFF.

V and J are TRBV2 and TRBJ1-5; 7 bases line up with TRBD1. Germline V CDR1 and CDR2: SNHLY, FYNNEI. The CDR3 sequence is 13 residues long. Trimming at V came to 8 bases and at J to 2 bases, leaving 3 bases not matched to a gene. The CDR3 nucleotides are TGTGCCAGCCAGGGACAGCGCAATCAGCCCCAGCATTTT. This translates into CASQGQRNQPQHF.

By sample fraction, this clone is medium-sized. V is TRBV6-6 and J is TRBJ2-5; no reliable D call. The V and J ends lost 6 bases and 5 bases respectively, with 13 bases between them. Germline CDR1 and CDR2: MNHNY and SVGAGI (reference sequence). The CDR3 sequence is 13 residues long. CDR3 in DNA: TGTGCCAGCAGCCTTCGGCCCCGGGAGACCCAGTACTTC. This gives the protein CASSLRPRETQYF.

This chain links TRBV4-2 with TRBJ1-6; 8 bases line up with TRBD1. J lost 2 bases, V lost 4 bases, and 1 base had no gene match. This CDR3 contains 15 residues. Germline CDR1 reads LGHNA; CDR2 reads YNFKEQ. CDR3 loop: CASSPDRAYNSPLHF. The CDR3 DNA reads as TGTGCCAGCAGCCCGGACAGGGCCTATAATTCACCCCTCCACTTT.

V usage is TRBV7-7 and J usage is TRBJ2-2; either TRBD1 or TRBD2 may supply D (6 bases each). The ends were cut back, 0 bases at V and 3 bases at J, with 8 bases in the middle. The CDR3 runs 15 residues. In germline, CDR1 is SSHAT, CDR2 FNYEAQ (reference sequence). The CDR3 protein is CASSLAGGHTGELFF. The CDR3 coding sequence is TGTGCCAGCAGCTTAGCGGGGGGCCACACCGGGGAGCTGTTTTTT.

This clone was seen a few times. The CDR3, as DNA: TGTGCCAGCGCGGGGATTCGGGCCAAAAACATTCAGTACTTC. Its translation is CASAGIRAKNIQYF. The genes are TRBV2 and TRBJ2-4, with TRBD2 as a possible D gene (6 bases). CDR1 and CDR2 from the germline V gene are SNHLY and FYNNEI. The CDR3 is 14 amino acids. V dropped 8 bases and J dropped 1 base, with 12 bases sitting between them.

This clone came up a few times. CDR3 region: CASSRVLAGANEQYF. CDR3 nucleotides: TGCGCCAGCAGCCGGGTACTAGCGGGAGCGAACGAGCAGTACTTC. The chain carries TRBV5-1 and TRBJ2-7; TRBD2 matches 11 bases. This CDR3 is 15 amino acids long. In germline, CDR1 is SGHRS, CDR2 YFSETQ. V was pared by 4 bases and J by 5 bases, with 8 bases of the junction left unmatched. The full variable domain, with the rest looked up from reference TRBV5-1 and TRBJ2-7, is KAGVTQTPRYLIKTRGQQVTLSCSPISGHRSVSWYQQTPGQGLQFLFEYFSETQRNKGNFPGRFSGRQFSNSRSEMNVSTLELGDSALYLCASSRVLAGANEQYFGPGTRLTVT.

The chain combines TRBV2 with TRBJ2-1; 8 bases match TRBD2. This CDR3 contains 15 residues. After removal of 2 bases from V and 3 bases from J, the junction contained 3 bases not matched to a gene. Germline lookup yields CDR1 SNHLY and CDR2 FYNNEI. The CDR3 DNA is TGTGCCAGCAGTGAACGGGGGGGATACTACAATGAGCAGTTCTTC. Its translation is CASSERGGYYNEQFF.

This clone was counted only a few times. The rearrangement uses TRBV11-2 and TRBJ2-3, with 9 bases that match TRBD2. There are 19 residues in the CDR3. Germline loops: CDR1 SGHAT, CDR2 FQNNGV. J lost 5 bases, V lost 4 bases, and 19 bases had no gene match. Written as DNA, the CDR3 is TGTGCCAGCAGCTCAAGGCTAGCGGGAAGGTACGATCGGCGAGATACGCAGTATTTT. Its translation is CASSSRLAGRYDRRDTQYF. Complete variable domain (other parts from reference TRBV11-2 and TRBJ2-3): EAGVAQSPRYKIIEKRQSVAFWCNPISGHATLYWYQQILGQGPKLLIQFQNNGVVDDSQLPKDRFSAERLKGVDSTLKIQPAKLEDSAVYLCASSSRLAGRYDRRDTQYFGPGTRLTVL.

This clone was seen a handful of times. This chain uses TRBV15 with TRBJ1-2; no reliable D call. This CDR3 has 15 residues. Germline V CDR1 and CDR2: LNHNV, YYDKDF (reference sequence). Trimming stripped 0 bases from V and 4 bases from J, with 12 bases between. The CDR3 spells CATSRDSAEPYGYTF. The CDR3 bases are TGTGCCACCAGCAGAGATTCGGCGGAGCCCTATGGCTACACCTTC.

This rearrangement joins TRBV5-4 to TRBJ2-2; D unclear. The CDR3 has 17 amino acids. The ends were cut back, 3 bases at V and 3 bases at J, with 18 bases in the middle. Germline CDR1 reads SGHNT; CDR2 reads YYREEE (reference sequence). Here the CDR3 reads CASSSLSPTEDTGELFF. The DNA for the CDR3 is TGTGCCAGCAGCTCCCTTAGCCCCACCGAAGACACCGGGGAGCTGTTTTTT.

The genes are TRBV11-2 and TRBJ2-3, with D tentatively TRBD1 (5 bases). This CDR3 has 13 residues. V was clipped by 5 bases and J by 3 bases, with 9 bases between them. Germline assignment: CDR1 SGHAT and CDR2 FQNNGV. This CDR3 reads CASSGSGTDTQYF. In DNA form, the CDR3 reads TGTGCCAGCAGCGGATCAGGGACAGATACGCAGTATTTT.

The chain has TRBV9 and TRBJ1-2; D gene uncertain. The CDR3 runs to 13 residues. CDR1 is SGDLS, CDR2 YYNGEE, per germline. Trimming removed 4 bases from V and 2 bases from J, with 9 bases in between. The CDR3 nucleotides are TGTGCCAGCAGCACCTCATACAACTATGGCTACACCTTC. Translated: CASSTSYNYGYTF.

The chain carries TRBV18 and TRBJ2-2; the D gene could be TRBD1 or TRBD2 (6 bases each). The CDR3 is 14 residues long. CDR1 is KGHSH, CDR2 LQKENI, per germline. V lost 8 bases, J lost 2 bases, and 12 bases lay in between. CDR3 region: CASRGDINTGELFF. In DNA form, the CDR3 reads TGTGCCAGCCGCGGGGACATAAACACCGGGGAGCTGTTTTTT.

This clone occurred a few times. CDR3 DNA: TGTGCCAGTAGTTTAAACAGGGGAGAGACCCAGTACTTC. Amino acids: CASSLNRGETQYF. The genes are TRBV19 and TRBJ2-5, with 7 bases that match TRBD1. Trimming cost V 5 bases and J 4 bases; bases outside gene matches: 4. The CDR3 sequence is 13 residues long. The germline V gene encodes CDR1 LNHDA and CDR2 SQIVND (reference sequence).

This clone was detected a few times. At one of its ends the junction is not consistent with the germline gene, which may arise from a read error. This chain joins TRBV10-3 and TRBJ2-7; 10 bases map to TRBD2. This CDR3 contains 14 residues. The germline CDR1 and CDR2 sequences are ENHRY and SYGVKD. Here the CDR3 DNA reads TGTGCCATCAGTGAGGTGGCAGGGAATGGACTAGCGGCATTC. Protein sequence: CAISEVAGNGLAAF.

The CDR3 DNA is TGTGCCAGCAGCCCAGGGGCGCAGACCCAGTACTTC. Protein: CASSPGAQTQYF. The chain links TRBV7-6 to TRBJ2-5; possibly TRBD1 for D (6 bases). The CDR3 extends over 12 amino acids. Trimming removed 5 bases at V and 6 bases at J, with 10 bases between. CDR1 and CDR2 (germline): SGHVS, FNYEAQ.

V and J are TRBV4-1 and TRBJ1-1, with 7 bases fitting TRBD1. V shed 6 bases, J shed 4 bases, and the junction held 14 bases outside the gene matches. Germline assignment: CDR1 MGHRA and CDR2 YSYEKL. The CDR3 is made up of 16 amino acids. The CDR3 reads CASRGGVRLFGTEAFF. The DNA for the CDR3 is TGCGCCAGCAGAGGGGGCGTGAGGTTGTTTGGCACTGAAGCTTTCTTT.

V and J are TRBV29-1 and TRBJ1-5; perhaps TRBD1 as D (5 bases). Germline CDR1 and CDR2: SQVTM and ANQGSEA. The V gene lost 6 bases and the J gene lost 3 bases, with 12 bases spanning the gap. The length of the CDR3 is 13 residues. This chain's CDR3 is CSVRRGVNQPQHF. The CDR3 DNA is TGCAGCGTGAGGAGAGGGGTCAATCAGCCCCAGCATTTT.